A single sample gave rise to the 18 T cell receptor beta chains below, sequenced in a study of regulatory T cells in long-lasting Graves disease. Time point of the sample: newly diagnosed GD, antithyroid drugs for less than 3 months. Extracted PBMC RNA gave rise to the TCR library. Investigators prepared the TCR beta libraries by applying iRepertoire HTBI primers and Arm-PCR of CDR3 regions. TCRdb reanalysed the multiplex PCR reads using MiXCR and keeps one entry per CDR3 protein. The sample yields over 500,000 distinct CDR3 sequences, about 15% seen once. Another study also made use of these data, one on T cells in Graves' hyperthyroidism and ophthalmopathy.

The source was peripheral blood mononuclear cells (PBMCs), collected at new diagnosis, from a patient treated with antithyroid drugs. All receptors derive from a woman in her thirties with Graves disease.

V usage is TRBV3-1 and J usage is TRBJ2-1, with D unclear. The CDR3 contains 13 residues. Germline V CDR1 and CDR2: LGHDT, YNNKEL (reference sequence). Trimming stripped 3 bases from V and 11 bases from J, with 14 bases between. CDR3 sequence reads: CASSQSWGNKQFF. CDR3 coding DNA: TGTGCCAGCAGCCAGTCCTGGGGAAATAAGCAGTTCTTC.

This clonotype has ten or more counts. The rearrangement joins TRBV5-1 to TRBJ1-5; D unresolved. The CDR3 runs to 15 residues. CDR1 is SGHRS and CDR2 is YFSETQ in the germline V gene. The germline V and J ends were trimmed by 5 bases and 0 bases, with 12 bases remaining between them. The CDR3 region has the DNA TGCGCCAGCAGTCAAAGTGGGAGTAGCAATCAGCCCCAGCATTTT. It translates to CASSQSGSSNQPQHF. Variable domain in full (rest from reference TRBV5-1 and TRBJ1-5): KAGVTQTPRYLIKTRGQQVTLSCSPISGHRSVSWYQQTPGQGLQFLFEYFSETQRNKGNFPGRFSGRQFSNSRSEMNVSTLELGDSALYLCASSQSGSSNQPQHFGDGTRLSIL.

At least ten counts were recorded for this clonotype. In nucleotides, the CDR3 is TGTGCCAGCAGCTCACCGGGACAGGGAAACATTCAGTACTTC. Encoded protein: CASSSPGQGNIQYF. The chain couples TRBV11-2 to TRBJ2-4; TRBD1 matches 9 bases. With V trimmed by 4 bases and J by 6 bases, 4 bases remained unmatched. The CDR3 has 14 residues. The germline V gene encodes CDR1 SGHAT and CDR2 FQNNGV.

This clonotype was recorded at least ten times. The chain employs TRBV6-1 and TRBJ2-7; D remains unclear. CDR1 and CDR2 from the germline V gene are MNHNS and SASEGT. The ends were cut back, 5 bases at V and 2 bases at J, with 10 bases in the middle. This CDR3 spans 13 amino acids. This CDR3 reads CASSLKRTYEQYF. The CDR3 DNA reads as TGTGCCAGCAGTCTGAAACGTACCTACGAGCAGTACTTC.

This chain connects TRBV14 to TRBJ2-4; TRBD2 might be the D (5 bases). The V end was cut by 4 bases, the J end by 2 bases, with 6 bases between. CDR1 is SGHDN and CDR2 is FVKESK in the germline V gene. The CDR3 sequence is 13 residues long. CDR3 DNA: TGTGCCAGCAGCCGAGGGTCCAAAAACATTCAGTACTTC. Protein: CASSRGSKNIQYF.

The sample holds one count of this clonotype. A clone one base away is much larger, so this may be a read error. The chain has TRBV6-1 and TRBJ1-1; D not certain. Germline CDR1 MNHNS, CDR2 SASEGT. Trimming took off 1 base at V and 10 bases at J, with 16 bases between the two ends. This CDR3 has 14 residues. The CDR3 here is CASSEDLQWIRAFF. DNA for the CDR3: TGTGCCAGCAGTGAAGACCTACAGTGGATCAGAGCTTTCTTT.

This clonotype was recorded at least ten times. The chain is built from TRBV2 and TRBJ1-2; the D gene is possibly TRBD1 (6 bases). Trimming stripped 3 bases from V and 4 bases from J, with 12 bases between. In germline, CDR1 is SNHLY, CDR2 FYNNEI. This CDR3 has 14 amino acids. The DNA for the CDR3 is TGTGCCAGCAGTGATCAGGGGATGTCCTATGGCTACACCTTC. Amino acids: CASSDQGMSYGYTF.

This clonotype was counted only a few times. This rearrangement joins TRBV20-1 to TRBJ2-2; 11 bases are shared with TRBD1. The CDR3 covers 14 residues. J lost 5 bases, V lost 5 bases, and 4 bases had no gene match. The germline V gene encodes CDR1 DFQATT and CDR2 SNEGSKA (reference sequence). This CDR3 is CSARRDRGTGELFF. CDR3 in DNA: TGCAGTGCTCGCCGGGACAGGGGGACCGGGGAGCTGTTTTTT.

This clonotype was detected many times. The V and J genes are TRBV27 and TRBJ1-1; TRBD1 matches 11 bases. V gave up 2 bases and J gave up 0 bases; unmatched junction bases: 5. The length of the CDR3 is 17 residues. CDR1 and CDR2 from the germline V gene are MNHEY and SMNVEV (reference sequence). The CDR3 DNA reads as TGTGCCAGCAGTTTACGGACAGGGGGCGACATGAACACTGAAGCTTTCTTT. Translation gives CASSLRTGGDMNTEAFF.

This clonotype was seen at least ten times. The J gene is TRBJ2-5, the V gene TRBV2; D call uncertain. This CDR3 contains 13 residues. V lost 4 bases to trimming and J lost 2 bases, with 8 bases between them. Germline-derived CDR1 and CDR2 are SNHLY and FYNNEI. The CDR3 nucleotides are TGTGCCAGCAGTGGGCGGAGACAAGAGACCCAGTACTTC. This translates into CASSGRRQETQYF.

A few counts support this clonotype. The V gene is TRBV19, the J gene TRBJ1-1, with 8 bases that match TRBD1. The ends lost 7 bases at V and 4 bases at J; junction bases unmatched: 8. Germline CDR1 and CDR2: LNHDA and SQIVND (reference sequence). The CDR3 is made up of 14 amino acids. CDR3 coding DNA: TGTGCCAGTATGCCGACAGGGGTGGGCACTGAAGCTTTCTTT. Its translation is CASMPTGVGTEAFF.

The V call is TRBV14, the J call TRBJ1-2, with D perhaps matching TRBD1 (5 bases). Deletions cut 3 bases from V and 8 bases from J, with 16 bases between. The germline V gene has CDR1 SGHDN and CDR2 FVKESK. CDR3 length: 14 residues. The CDR3: CASSQGRTTGGYTF. CDR3 coding DNA: TGTGCCAGCAGCCAGGGACGGACCACCGGCGGCTACACCTTC.

This clonotype was detected many times. The chain uses TRBV28 and TRBJ2-1; TRBD1 agrees at 10 bases. The CDR3 runs 17 residues. V was clipped by 8 bases and J by 10 bases; unmatched bases: 20. Looked up from germline, CDR1 is MDHEN and CDR2 is SYDVKM. CDR3 loop: CASGLWATGQGRGEQFF. The CDR3 region has the DNA TGTGCCAGCGGCCTTTGGGCGACGGGACAGGGGCGGGGGGAGCAGTTCTTC.

This clonotype was detected a few times. The chain uses TRBV7-9 and TRBJ2-7, with a possible D match to TRBD1 (6 bases). V lost 3 bases and J lost 6, with 21 bases in between. Germline V gene lookup returns CDR1 SEHNR and CDR2 FQNEAQ (reference sequence). CDR3 length: 16 residues. The CDR3, as DNA: TGTGCCAGCAGCTTTCTAATACCCAGGGAAGGGGGCGAGCAGTACTTC. It translates to CASSFLIPREGGEQYF.

This clonotype has ten or more counts. The chain combines TRBV12-3 or TRBV12-4 with TRBJ2-1; 14 bases line up with TRBD2. V was clipped by 5 bases and J by 9 bases; unmatched bases: 9. The CDR3 has 16 amino acids. In DNA, the CDR3 is TGTGCCAGCAGTCCAGGGACTAGCGGGAGTTTAGGTGAGCAGTTCTTC. Translation: CASSPGTSGSLGEQFF.

About this clonotype itself: This is likely an artifact of a read error, given a far larger clone one base away. The J gene is TRBJ1-1, the V gene TRBV12-3 or TRBV12-4, with D possibly TRBD1 on 5 matching bases. CDR3 length: 14 residues. V lost 5 bases, J lost 3 bases, and 13 bases lay in between. In DNA, the CDR3 is TGTGCCAGCAGTGGACGGGGGACTTACACTGAAGCTTTCTTT. Protein product: CASSGRGTYTEAFF.

This clonotype was picked up many times. The rearrangement joins TRBV27 to TRBJ1-6; D not resolved. V lost 1 base and J 7 bases, leaving 11 bases between the germline ends. The CDR3 runs 15 residues. Germline V lookup: CDR1 MNHEY, CDR2 SMNVEV (reference sequence). CDR3 region: CASSLFGVGNSPLHF. In nucleotides, the CDR3 is TGTGCCAGCAGTTTATTCGGGGTAGGAAATTCACCCCTCCACTTT.

Details on this clonotype: This sequence may be a read error, since a much larger clone differs from it by one base. J is TRBJ1-1 and V is TRBV15; D remains unclear. The V gene's germline CDR1 is LNHNV and CDR2 YYDKDF (reference sequence). The CDR3 is 18 residues long. V dropped 0 bases and J dropped 5 bases, with 22 bases sitting between them. CDR3 sequence (DNA): TGTGCCACCAGCAGAGATATCTCCCTGCTCCTCCCGGGGACTGAAGCTTTCTTT. It encodes CATSRDISLLLPGTEAFF.